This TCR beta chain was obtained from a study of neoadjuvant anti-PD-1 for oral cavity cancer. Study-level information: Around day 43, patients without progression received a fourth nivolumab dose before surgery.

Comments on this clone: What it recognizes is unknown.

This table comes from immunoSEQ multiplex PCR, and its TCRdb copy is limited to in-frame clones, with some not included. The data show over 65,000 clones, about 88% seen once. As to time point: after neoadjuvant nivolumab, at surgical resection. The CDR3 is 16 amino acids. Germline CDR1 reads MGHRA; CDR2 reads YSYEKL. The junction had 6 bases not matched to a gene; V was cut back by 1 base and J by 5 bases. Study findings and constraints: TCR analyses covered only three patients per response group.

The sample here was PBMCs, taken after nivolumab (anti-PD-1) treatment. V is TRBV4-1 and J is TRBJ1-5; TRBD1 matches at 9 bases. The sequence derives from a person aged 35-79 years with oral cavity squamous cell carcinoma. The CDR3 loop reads CASSQVNRGQDQPQHF. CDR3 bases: TGCGCCAGCAGCCAAGTCAACAGGGGGCAGGATCAGCCCCAGCATTTT.